This T cell receptor (beta chain) originates from a study of T-cell reconstitution after alpha-beta-depleted transplantation in children. This clonotype was observed a handful of times. The CDR3 length is 15 residues. V was shortened by 1 base and J by 4 bases, with 13 bases between the two germline ends. The germline V gene encodes CDR1 SGHTA and CDR2 FQGNSA. Unique molecular identifiers were incorporated during preparation of the TCRbeta library. From the PCR reads, TCRdb called clonotypes with MiXCR, one entry per CDR3 protein. The sample records around 600,000 distinct CDR3 sequences, about 15% being singletons.

This chain links TRBV7-2 with TRBJ1-2; D might be TRBD1 (6 bases). The origin of this receptor is a human donor who donated a stem cell graft to a child with acute myeloid leukemia. The input for sequencing was PBMCs from the stem cell graft donor, taken from the stem cell graft. The CDR3 sequence is CASSLGGLALYGYTF. Written as DNA, the CDR3 is TGTGCCAGCAGCTTAGGGGGGCTTGCCCTCTATGGCTACACCTTC.